This T cell receptor beta chain was observed in a study of cytotoxic CD8 clonotypes in ibrutinib-treated CLL. This clone was detected a few times. Here immunoSEQ multiplex PCR was the method, and the copy in TCRdb shows in-frame clones only, minus some. The data contain more than 50,000 clones, around three fifths of them singletons. The origin of this receptor is a human donor with chronic lymphocytic leukemia. Material: PBMCs, obtained after 12 months of ibrutinib treatment.

Written as DNA, the CDR3 is TGTGCCAGCGCCAACGGCGCGGGACGCCGCTCGCGGGAGCTGTTTTTT. This gives the protein CASANGAGRRSRELFF. V is TRBV19 and J is TRBJ2-2; tentative D call: TRBD2 (6 bases). Trimming left V 9 bases short and J 9 bases short, with 26 bases between. Germline V gene data show CDR1 as LNHDA and CDR2 as SQIVND (reference sequence). There are 16 residues in the CDR3.